This T cell receptor beta chain was found in a study of blood T cell repertoires in COVID-19. Study-level information: COVID-19 samples from acute and convalescent phases originated in the United States, Italy and Spain. Sample material is recorded as cDNA or gDNA derived from T cells, B-cell-depleted T cells, or PBMCs.

As processed by the authors: Amplification of reference gene primers was used by the study to estimate nucleated cell counts. This table comes from immunoSEQ multiplex PCR, and its TCRdb copy is limited to in-frame clones, with some not included. The DNA was the basis for D and trimming; V, J and clone size are from that table. The sample consists of 84,000 or so clones, around four fifths of them appearing once. V trimming: 0 bases; J trimming: 2 bases; junction bases outside the gene matches: 3. CDR3 length: 15 amino acids. Looked up from germline, CDR1 is WNHNN and CDR2 is SYGVQD (reference sequence).

The gene calls are TRBV10-1 and TRBJ2-7; 8 nucleotides match TRBD1. This receptor was taken from a human donor in a cohort sampled during active COVID-19. Sequencing was carried out using peripheral blood. The CDR3 bases are TGCGCCAGCAGTGAGTCGGGGACAGGACCCTACGAGCAGTACTTC. This encodes CASSESGTGPYEQYF.